This T cell receptor (beta chain) is from a study of human T cells and chemical hapten exposure. At the level of the study: Diagnoses of alopecia areata, totalis or universalis occurred in mostly female patients. The study, taken as a whole, reports: The study found expanded TCRs formed significantly more large CDR3 similarity clusters than controls.

Between the trimmed V and J ends, which lost 4 bases and 4 bases, there was a span of 13 bases. CDR1 SNHLY and CDR2 FYNNEI come from the germline V gene. The CDR3 has 14 amino acids. Noted time point: pre-sensitization, week 0. Noted treatment: therapeutic diphenylcyclopropenone sensitization with weekly scalp DPC. Note on this clonotype: Antigen unknown.

TCRdb processed the RACE reads anew with MiXCR; each CDR3 protein has one entry. Of some 330,000 distinct CDR3 sequences in the sample, around 5.5% were seen once. The TCR originated in a woman under 30 with alopecia areata. Some clones in this sample may be carry-over from other donors' samples. This specimen was whole blood, taken in connection with sensitization to the hapten diphenylcyclopropenone (DPC). The chain uses TRBV2 and TRBJ1-1; D uncertain. CDR3 DNA sequence: TGTGCCAGCAGTGTCTCGGCCAGACGCACTGAAGCTTTCTTT. Amino acids: CASSVSARRTEAFF.